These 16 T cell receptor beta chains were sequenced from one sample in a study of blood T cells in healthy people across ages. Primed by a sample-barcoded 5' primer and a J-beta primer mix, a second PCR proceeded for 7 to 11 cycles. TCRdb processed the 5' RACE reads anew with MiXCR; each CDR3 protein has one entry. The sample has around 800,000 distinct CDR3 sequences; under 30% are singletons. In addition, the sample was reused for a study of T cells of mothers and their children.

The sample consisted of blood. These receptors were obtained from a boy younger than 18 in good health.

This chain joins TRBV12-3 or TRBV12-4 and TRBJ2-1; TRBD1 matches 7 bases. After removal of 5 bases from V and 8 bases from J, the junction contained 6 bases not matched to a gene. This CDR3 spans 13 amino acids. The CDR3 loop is CASSQARGYEQFF. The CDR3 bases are TGTGCCAGCAGTCAAGCCAGGGGGTATGAGCAGTTCTTC.

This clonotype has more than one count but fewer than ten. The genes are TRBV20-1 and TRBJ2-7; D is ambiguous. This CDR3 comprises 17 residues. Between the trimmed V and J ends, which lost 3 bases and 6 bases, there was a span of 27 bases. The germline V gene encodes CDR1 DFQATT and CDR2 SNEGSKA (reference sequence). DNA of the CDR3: TGCAGTGCTAGGGGGTCCAATCGGGCTCGTGTCCCAAGCGAGCAGTACTTC. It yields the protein CSARGSNRARVPSEQYF.

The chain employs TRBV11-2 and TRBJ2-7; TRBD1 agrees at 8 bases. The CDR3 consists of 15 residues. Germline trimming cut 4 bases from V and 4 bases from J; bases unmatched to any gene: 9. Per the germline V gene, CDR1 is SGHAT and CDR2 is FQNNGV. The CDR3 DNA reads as TGTGCCAGCAGCTCCGGACAGGGCGAGGGTTACGAGCAGTACTTC. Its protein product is CASSSGQGEGYEQYF.

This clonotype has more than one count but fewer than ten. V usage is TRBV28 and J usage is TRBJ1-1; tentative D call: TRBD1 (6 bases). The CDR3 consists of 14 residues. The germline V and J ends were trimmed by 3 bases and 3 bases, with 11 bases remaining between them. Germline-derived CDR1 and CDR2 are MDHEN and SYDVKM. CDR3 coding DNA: TGTGCCAGCAGTTTGGAGAACAGGGACACTGAAGCTTTCTTT. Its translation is CASSLENRDTEAFF.

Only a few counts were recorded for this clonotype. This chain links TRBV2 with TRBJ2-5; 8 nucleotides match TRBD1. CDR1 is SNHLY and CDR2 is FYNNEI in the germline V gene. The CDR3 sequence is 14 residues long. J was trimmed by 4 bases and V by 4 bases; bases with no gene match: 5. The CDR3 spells CASSGSQGGETQYF. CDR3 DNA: TGTGCCAGCAGTGGCTCACAGGGGGGAGAGACCCAGTACTTC.

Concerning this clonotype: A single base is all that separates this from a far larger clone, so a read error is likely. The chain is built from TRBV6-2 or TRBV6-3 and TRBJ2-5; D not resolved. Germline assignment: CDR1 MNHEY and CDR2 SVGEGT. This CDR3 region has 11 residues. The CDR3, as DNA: TGTGCCAGCAGTTACTCGGAGACCCGGTACTTC. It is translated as CASSYSETRYF.

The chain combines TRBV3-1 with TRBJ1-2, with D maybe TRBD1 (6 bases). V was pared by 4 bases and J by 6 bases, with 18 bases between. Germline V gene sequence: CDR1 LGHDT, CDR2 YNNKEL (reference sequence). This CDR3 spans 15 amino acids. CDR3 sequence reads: CASSLNSDSSDGYTF. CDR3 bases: TGTGCCAGCAGCCTTAACTCGGACAGCTCTGATGGCTACACCTTC.

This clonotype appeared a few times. The CDR3 DNA follows: TGTGCCAGCAGTTACCATGACGGAAGGGGCTACACCTTC. Translation gives CASSYHDGRGYTF. The chain joins TRBV6-5 to TRBJ1-2; D ambiguous. The CDR3 has 13 residues. Trimming left V 2 bases short and J 8 bases short, with 12 bases between. The germline V gene has CDR1 MNHEY and CDR2 SVGAGI.

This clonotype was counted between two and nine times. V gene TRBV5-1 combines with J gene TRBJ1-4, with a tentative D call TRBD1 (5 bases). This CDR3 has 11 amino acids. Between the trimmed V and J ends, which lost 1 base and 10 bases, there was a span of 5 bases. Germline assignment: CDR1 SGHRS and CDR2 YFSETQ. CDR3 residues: CASSLQGKLFF. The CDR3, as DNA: TGCGCCAGCAGCTTGCAGGGAAAACTGTTTTTT.

The CDR3 here is CASSIGRSNSPLHF. The CDR3 DNA sequence: TGTGCCAGCAGTATTGGACGGTCTAATTCACCCCTCCACTTT. The rearrangement links TRBV7-3 to TRBJ1-6; no clear D gene. V was clipped by 6 bases and J by 6 bases, with 12 bases between them. In germline, CDR1 is SGHTA, CDR2 FQGTGA. The CDR3 has 14 amino acids.

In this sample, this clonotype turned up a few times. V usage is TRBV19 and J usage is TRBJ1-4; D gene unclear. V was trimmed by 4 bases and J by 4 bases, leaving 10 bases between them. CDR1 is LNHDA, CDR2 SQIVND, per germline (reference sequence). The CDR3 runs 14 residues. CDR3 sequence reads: CASSSRRVNEKLFF. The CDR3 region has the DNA TGTGCCAGTAGTAGTCGTCGTGTTAATGAAAAACTGTTTTTT.

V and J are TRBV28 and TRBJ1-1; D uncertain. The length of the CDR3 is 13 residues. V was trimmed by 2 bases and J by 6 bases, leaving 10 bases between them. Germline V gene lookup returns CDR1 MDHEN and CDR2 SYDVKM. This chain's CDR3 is CASSLTSRPEAFF. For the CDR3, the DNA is TGTGCCAGCAGTTTAACGTCAAGGCCTGAAGCTTTCTTT.

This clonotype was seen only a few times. CDR3 in DNA: TGTGCCAGCAGTTTATCGCCAGACTATGGCTACACCTTC. Translating gives CASSLSPDYGYTF. The chain combines TRBV27 with TRBJ2-7; D uncertain. The better agreement between TRBJ1-2 and the DNA end casts doubt on the J call. The CDR3 sequence is 13 residues long. The germline gives CDR1 MNHEY, CDR2 SMNVEV (reference sequence).

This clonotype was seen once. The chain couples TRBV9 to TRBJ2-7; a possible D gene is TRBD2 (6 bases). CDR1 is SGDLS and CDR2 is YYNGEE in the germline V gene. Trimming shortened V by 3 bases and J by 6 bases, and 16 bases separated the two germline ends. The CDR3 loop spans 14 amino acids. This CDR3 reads CASSASGELGEQYF. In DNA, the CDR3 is TGTGCCAGCAGCGCCTCGGGAGAGTTGGGCGAGCAGTACTTC. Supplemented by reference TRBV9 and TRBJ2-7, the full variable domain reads DSGVTQTPKHLITATGQRVTLRCSPRSGDLSVYWYQQSLDQGLQFLIQYYNGEERAKGNILERFSAQQFPDLHSELNLSSLELGDSALYFCASSASGELGEQYFGPGTRLTVT.

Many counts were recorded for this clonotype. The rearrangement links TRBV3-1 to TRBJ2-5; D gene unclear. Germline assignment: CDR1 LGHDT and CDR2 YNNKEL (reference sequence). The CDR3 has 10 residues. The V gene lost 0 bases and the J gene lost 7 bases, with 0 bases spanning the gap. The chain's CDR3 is CASSQETQYF. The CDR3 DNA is TGTGCCAGCAGCCAAGAGACCCAGTACTTC.

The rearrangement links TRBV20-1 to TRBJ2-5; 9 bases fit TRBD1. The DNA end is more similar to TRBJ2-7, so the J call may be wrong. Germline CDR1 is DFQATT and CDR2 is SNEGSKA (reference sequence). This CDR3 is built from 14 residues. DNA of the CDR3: TGCAGTGCTAGAGAGGGGACAGGGATCTACGAGCAGTACTTC. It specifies CSAREGTGIYEQYF.